The 25 T cell receptor beta chains reported below all come from one sample, sequenced in a study of cytomegalovirus exposure and HLA in healthy donors. The PCR had 60 Vbeta and 13 Jbeta primers. TCRdb keeps only in-frame clones here, not all; method: immunoSEQ multiplex PCR. The sample lists some 190,000 clones, over 65% occurring once. Material: PBMCs. These receptors all stem from a man younger than 35 in good health and CMV-seronegative.

V is TRBV7-9 and J is TRBJ1-1; 9 nucleotides match TRBD1. CDR3 length equals 16 residues. The germline V gene has CDR1 SEHNR and CDR2 FQNEAQ (reference sequence). V shed 5 bases and J 0 bases; nucleotides not matched to a gene: 7. The CDR3 DNA is TGTGCCAGCAGCCCAGGGACAGGGTTTATGAACACTGAAGCTTTCTTT. This gives the protein CASSPGTGFMNTEAFF. Variable domain in full (rest from reference TRBV7-9 and TRBJ1-1): DTGVSQNPRHKITKRGQNVTFRCDPISEHNRLYWYRQTLGQGPEFLTYFQNEAQLEKSRLLSDRFSAERPKGSFSTLEIQRTEQGDSAMYLCASSPGTGFMNTEAFFGQGTRLTVV.

This chain connects TRBV7-9 to TRBJ2-3, with TRBD2 matching 14 bases. This CDR3 has 15 residues. The junction had 1 base not matched to a gene; V was cut back by 4 bases and J by 4 bases. Germline assignment: CDR1 SEHNR and CDR2 FQNEAQ (reference sequence). The CDR3 spells CASSSGLAGADTQYF. In DNA, the CDR3 is TGTGCCAGCAGCTCGGGACTAGCGGGAGCAGATACGCAGTATTTT.

The gene calls are TRBV9 and TRBJ1-2, with 8 bases identical to TRBD1. Trimming took 3 bases from V and 7 from J; bases not matched to a gene: 11. The CDR3 covers 15 residues. The germline V gene encodes CDR1 SGDLS and CDR2 YYNGEE. CDR3 sequence reads: CASSASGFTGGGYTF. The CDR3 region has the DNA TGTGCCAGCAGCGCAAGTGGGTTCACAGGGGGTGGCTACACCTTC.

This clone was recorded a few times. This chain connects TRBV10-3 to TRBJ2-7; tentative D call: TRBD2 (6 bases). The germline V gene encodes CDR1 ENHRY and CDR2 SYGVKD. Trimming shortened V by 4 bases and J by 5 bases, and 12 bases separated the two germline ends. The CDR3 is 13 residues long. Here the CDR3 reads CAISVHPGDEQYF. DNA for the CDR3: TGTGCCATCAGTGTACACCCGGGGGACGAGCAGTACTTC.

The gene calls are TRBV9 and TRBJ2-1, with D uncertain. CDR3 length equals 14 residues. Germline CDR1 SGDLS, CDR2 YYNGEE. V gave up 0 bases and J gave up 2 bases, with 6 bases separating them. This CDR3 reads CASSVGGTYNEQFF. The CDR3 coding sequence is TGTGCCAGCAGCGTAGGAGGCACCTACAATGAGCAGTTCTTC.

The rearrangement uses TRBV21-1 and TRBJ1-5. TRBV21-1 is listed as a pseudogene. This CDR3 comprises 14 residues. DNA of the CDR3: TGTGCCAGCAGCCTCCAGGGAGGGGATCAGCCCCAGCATTTT. Protein: CASSLQGGDQPQHF.

V is TRBV30 and J is TRBJ2-1, with 9 bases that match TRBD2. Trimming at V came to 3 bases and at J to 3 bases, leaving 6 bases not matched to a gene. The CDR3 loop spans 15 amino acids. The germline V gene encodes CDR1 GTSNPN and CDR2 SVGIG (reference sequence). The CDR3 DNA reads TGTGCCTGGAGAGAGGGAGCGGGGGGCTACAATGAGCAGTTCTTC. Amino acids: CAWREGAGGYNEQFF.

Worth noting for this clone: Mismatch with germline at one junction end may stem from a read error. The chain carries TRBV10-3 and TRBJ2-3; 8 bases align to TRBD2. Per the germline V gene, CDR1 is ENHRY and CDR2 is SYGVKD. This CDR3 is 13 amino acids long. In DNA, the CDR3 is TGTGCCACCTCGGGAGGGCGGGCAGATATGCAGTATTTT. This encodes CATSGGRADMQYF.

This chain connects TRBV6-6 to TRBJ1-5; TRBD1 aligns across 8 bases. Germline CDR1 MNHNY, CDR2 SVGAGI (reference sequence). The CDR3 is made up of 15 amino acids. Trimming removed 4 bases from V and 10 bases from J; junction bases left unmatched: 12. The CDR3 bases are TGTGCCAGCAGTTGGGCTCAGGGGGCGTCCGAACCCCAGCATTTT. It is translated as CASSWAQGASEPQHF.

V gene TRBV28 combines with J gene TRBJ2-7; 14 bases are a match to TRBD2. The CDR3 has 16 amino acids. CDR1 is MDHEN and CDR2 is SYDVKM in the germline V gene. Trimming took 6 bases from V and 4 from J; bases not matched to a gene: 8. CDR3 amino acids: CASRPPGTSGGYEQYF. CDR3 DNA: TGTGCCAGCAGACCACCTGGGACTAGCGGGGGTTACGAGCAGTACTTC.

The chain uses TRBV5-6 and TRBJ2-5; 8 nucleotides agree with TRBD1. The J call may be in error: the DNA end matches TRBJ2-7 better. Germline V gives CDR1 SGHDT, CDR2 YYEEEE. The CDR3 consists of 15 residues. In DNA, the CDR3 is TGTGCCAGCAGCAATCCGGACAGGGACTCCTACGAGCAGTACTTC. Encoded protein: CASSNPDRDSYEQYF.

The J gene is TRBJ2-7, the V gene TRBV30; 7 bases are a match to TRBD1. Per germline, CDR1 GTSNPN and CDR2 SVGIG (reference sequence). The CDR3 length is 14 residues. V lost 0 bases and J lost 8; bases outside the gene matches: 10. CDR3 residues: CAWSVLRQGEKQYF. For the CDR3, the DNA is TGTGCCTGGAGTGTGCTTCGGCAGGGGGAAAAGCAGTACTTC.

V and J are TRBV27 and TRBJ2-5, with a weak D call TRBD1 (6 bases). Germline CDR1 and CDR2: MNHEY and SMNVEV (reference sequence). The length of the CDR3 is 14 residues. V lost 2 bases and J 4 bases, leaving 11 bases between the germline ends. In DNA, the CDR3 is TGTGCCAGCAGTTTAAGGCTCAGGGGAGAGACCCAGTACTTC. This gives the protein CASSLRLRGETQYF.

This chain joins TRBV7-3 and TRBJ1-1; 7 nucleotides line up with TRBD1. Germline CDR1 and CDR2: SGHTA and FQGTGA. V gave up 5 bases and J gave up 4 bases; unmatched junction bases: 7. CDR3 length: 14 amino acids. Here the CDR3 DNA reads TGTGCCAGCAGCCGGACGGGACAGTCCACTGAAGCTTTCTTT. Encoded protein: CASSRTGQSTEAFF.

The sample holds one count of this clone. The rearrangement links TRBV7-2 to TRBJ2-7, with 10 positions matching TRBD2. Per germline, CDR1 SGHTA and CDR2 FQGNSA. The CDR3 runs to 15 residues. V was clipped by 7 bases and J by 2 bases; unmatched bases: 8. The CDR3 DNA reads as TGTGCCAGCACCACTCTAGCGGGGGCCCCCTACGAGCAGTACTTC. Amino acids: CASTTLAGAPYEQYF. Filled out from reference TRBV7-2 and TRBJ2-7, the complete variable domain reads GAGVSQSPSNKVTEKGKDVELRCDPISGHTALYWYRQSLGQGLEFLIYFQGNSAPDKSGLPSDRFSAERTGGSVSTLTIQRTQQEDSAVYLCASTTLAGAPYEQYFGPGTRLTVT.

This chain uses TRBV2 with TRBJ1-5; TRBD1 agrees at 10 bases. CDR1 is SNHLY, CDR2 FYNNEI, per germline. The CDR3 is made up of 15 amino acids. V lost 4 bases and J lost 4; bases outside the gene matches: 4. The CDR3 is CASSGGTGANQPQHF. The CDR3, as DNA: TGTGCCAGCAGTGGGGGGACAGGGGCAAATCAGCCCCAGCATTTT.

This clone is a singleton in its sample. This chain connects TRBV7-9 to TRBJ1-2; no reliable D call. V was pared by 6 bases and J by 4 bases, with 12 bases between. Germline lookup yields CDR1 SEHNR and CDR2 FQNEAQ (reference sequence). This CDR3 is built from 13 residues. The CDR3 loop is CASSSNQIYGYTF. CDR3 DNA sequence: TGTGCCAGCAGTTCAAATCAGATCTATGGCTACACCTTC.

CDR3 sequence: CASSEARQYF. Written as DNA, the CDR3 is TGTGCCAGCAGTGAAGCGCGGCAGTACTTC. The J gene is TRBJ2-7, the V gene TRBV6-1; D remains ambiguous. V was shortened by 0 bases and J by 9 bases, with 3 bases between the two germline ends. The germline gives CDR1 MNHNS, CDR2 SASEGT. The CDR3 has 10 amino acids.

This sequence joins TRBV9 and TRBJ2-3, with TRBD1 matching 7 bases. Germline V lookup: CDR1 SGDLS, CDR2 YYNGEE. V lost 2 bases and J lost 0; bases outside the gene matches: 3. CDR3 size: 15 residues. CDR3 amino acids: CASSVWTGSTDTQYF. CDR3 nucleotides: TGTGCCAGCAGCGTCTGGACAGGAAGCACAGATACGCAGTATTTT.

J is TRBJ2-2 and V is TRBV5-1; 12 positions match TRBD1. The V segment lost 0 bases and the J segment 3 bases; nucleotides outside the gene matches: 6. This CDR3 is 18 amino acids long. Germline V CDR1 and CDR2: SGHRS, YFSETQ. The CDR3 DNA sequence: TGCGCCAGCAGCTTGGCCCCGGGACAGGGGGCTTACACCGGGGAGCTGTTTTTT. It is translated as CASSLAPGQGAYTGELFF.

CDR3 sequence (DNA): TGTGCCAGCAAGGGGACAGGGGCTCTCCACGAGCAGTACTTC. The encoded protein is CASKGTGALHEQYF. The chain carries TRBV7-6 and TRBJ2-7, with 10 bases matching TRBD1. The V segment lost 7 bases and the J segment 5 bases; nucleotides outside the gene matches: 8. The length of the CDR3 is 14 residues. Germline V gene lookup returns CDR1 SGHVS and CDR2 FNYEAQ.

This rearrangement joins TRBV21-1 to TRBJ1-2; TRBD1 was called by the table and not checked on the DNA. TRBV21-1 is termed a pseudogene. The CDR3 sequence is 16 residues long. The chain's CDR3 is CASSKPTGQENYGYTF. The CDR3 DNA is TGTGCCAGCAGCAAGCCCACAGGACAAGAGAACTATGGCTACACCTTC.

The genes are TRBV15 and TRBJ2-1; 7 bases fit TRBD1. This CDR3 has 17 residues. The V and J ends lost 6 bases and 0 bases, in that order; junction bases with no gene match: 11. CDR1 is LNHNV and CDR2 is YYDKDF in the germline V gene (reference sequence). CDR3 DNA: TGTGCCACCAGGAGATCGCCGGGACAGAACTCCTACAATGAGCAGTTCTTC. Its translation: CATRRSPGQNSYNEQFF.

The chain combines TRBV4-1 with TRBJ2-3; D not resolved. Trimming removed 4 bases from V and 0 bases from J, with 11 bases in between. The CDR3 contains 15 residues. Germline CDR1 MGHRA, CDR2 YSYEKL. The CDR3 here is CASSPYFPSTDTQYF. The CDR3 DNA reads TGCGCCAGCAGCCCTTATTTTCCTAGCACAGATACGCAGTATTTT.

The chain combines TRBV2 with TRBJ2-5, with 8 bases aligning to TRBD2. Germline V lookup: CDR1 SNHLY, CDR2 FYNNEI. The CDR3 extends over 15 amino acids. J lost 5 bases, V lost 3 bases, and 8 bases had no gene match. CDR3 coding DNA: TGTGCCAGCAGTGACAAGGGACTAGTCTCGGAGACCCAGTACTTC. Translating it yields CASSDKGLVSETQYF.